The rows below give T cell receptor beta chains drawn from one sample of a study of CD8 T cells in ankylosing spondylitis. TCRdb itself ran the 5' RACE reads through MiXCR, one entry per CDR3 protein. This sample carries hundreds of thousands of distinct CDR3 sequences, about an eighth of them seen once, and the ten largest clones take 0.51%. Source material: blood, either unsorted or a sorted T cell fraction (not recorded which). Receptors originate from a male donor with ankylosing spondylitis. The CDR3 runs from the conserved cysteine through the conserved F or W. The order of the fields is J gene, clone size, D gene, V gene, CDR3 protein, CDR3 DNA. A D gene is named only where the DNA matches it firmly. The size entry is marked missing in some rows and otherwise reads once, few, many or a size class.

J gene: TRBJ1-2; clone size: few; D gene: NA; V gene: TRBV18; CDR3 protein: CASMIDRSNYGYTF; CDR3 DNA: TGTGCCAGCATGATAGACAGGTCCAACTATGGCTACACCTTC
J gene: TRBJ2-5; clone size: many; D gene: TRBD2; V gene: TRBV29-1; CDR3 protein: CSVEGLVRGQETQYF; CDR3 DNA: TGCAGCGTTGAGGGACTAGTAAGAGGTCAAGAGACCCAGTACTTC
J gene: TRBJ2-1; clone size: many; D gene: NA; V gene: TRBV3-1; CDR3 protein: CASSHNYNEQFF; CDR3 DNA: TGTGCCAGCAGCCACAATTACAATGAGCAGTTCTTC
J gene: TRBJ1-1; clone size: NA; D gene: TRBD1; V gene: TRBV20-1; CDR3 protein: CSAPWTGRAEAFF; CDR3 DNA: TGCAGTGCTCCATGGACAGGGCGGGCTGAAGCTTTCTTT
J gene: TRBJ1-4; clone size: many; D gene: TRBD1; V gene: TRBV4-3; CDR3 protein: CASSEGAANEKLFF; CDR3 DNA: TGCGCCAGCAGCGAGGGGGCAGCTAATGAAAAACTGTTTTTT
J gene: TRBJ2-7; clone size: many; D gene: NA; V gene: TRBV6-5; CDR3 protein: CASSYGRSVYEQYF; CDR3 DNA: TGTGCCAGCAGTTACGGCAGGTCTGTCTACGAGCAGTACTTC
J gene: TRBJ1-6; clone size: many; D gene: NA; V gene: TRBV10-3; CDR3 protein: CAISEGRLGSPLHF; CDR3 DNA: TGTGCCATCAGCGAAGGAAGGCTTGGGTCACCCCTCCACTTT
J gene: TRBJ2-5; clone size: NA; D gene: TRBD1; V gene: TRBV20-1; CDR3 protein: CSEGQVVQETQYF; CDR3 DNA: TGCAGTGAGGGACAGGTCGTACAAGAGACCCAGTACTTC
J gene: TRBJ2-3; clone size: NA; D gene: TRBD1; V gene: TRBV9; CDR3 protein: CASSTGGADTQYF; CDR3 DNA: TGTGCCAGCAGCACAGGGGGCGCAGATACGCAGTATTTT
J gene: TRBJ2-5; clone size: many; D gene: TRBD1; V gene: TRBV29-1; CDR3 protein: CSVVTGVETQYF; CDR3 DNA: TGCAGCGTTGTAACAGGGGTGGAGACCCAGTACTTC
J gene: TRBJ1-5; clone size: NA; D gene: TRBD1; V gene: TRBV6-2/TRBV6-3; CDR3 protein: CASGIQQGRKPQHF; CDR3 DNA: TGTGCCAGCGGAATTCAACAGGGGCGAAAGCCCCAGCATTTT
J gene: TRBJ2-3; clone size: NA; D gene: NA; V gene: TRBV7-2; CDR3 protein: CASSSDGGVGKQYF; CDR3 DNA: TGTGCCAGCAGCTCCGATGGCGGGGTCGGTAAGCAGTATTTT
J gene: TRBJ1-5; clone size: many; D gene: NA; V gene: TRBV7-9; CDR3 protein: CASSLAYSNQPQHF; CDR3 DNA: TGTGCCAGCAGCTTAGCTTATAGCAATCAGCCCCAGCATTTT
J gene: TRBJ1-2; clone size: NA; D gene: TRBD1; V gene: TRBV3-1; CDR3 protein: CATKDRANYGYTF; CDR3 DNA: TGTGCCACTAAGGACAGGGCCAACTATGGCTACACCTTC
J gene: TRBJ2-7; clone size: many; D gene: NA; V gene: TRBV29-1; CDR3 protein: CSVEPALGYEQYF; CDR3 DNA: TGCAGCGTTGAACCAGCTCTGGGCTACGAGCAGTACTTC
J gene: TRBJ1-5; clone size: few; D gene: TRBD1; V gene: TRBV10-2; CDR3 protein: CASSVTGVGQPQHF; CDR3 DNA: TGCGCCAGCAGTGTTACAGGGGTTGGTCAGCCCCAGCATTTT
J gene: TRBJ2-3; clone size: NA; D gene: NA; V gene: TRBV27; CDR3 protein: CASSRRAGRTDTQYF; CDR3 DNA: TGTGCCAGCAGCCGGCGGGCAGGGCGGACAGATACGCAGTATTTT
J gene: TRBJ1-1; clone size: many; D gene: NA; V gene: TRBV3-1; CDR3 protein: CASSQAGGRAFF; CDR3 DNA: TGTGCCAGCAGCCAAGCGGGGGGCAGAGCTTTCTTT
J gene: TRBJ2-7; clone size: NA; D gene: NA; V gene: TRBV6-2/TRBV6-3; CDR3 protein: CASSHRDYYEQYF; CDR3 DNA: TGTGCCAGCAGCCACAGGGACTACTACGAGCAGTACTTC
J gene: TRBJ2-1; clone size: NA; D gene: TRBD2; V gene: TRBV10-3; CDR3 protein: CAIRAGLAGLEQFF; CDR3 DNA: TGTGCCATCAGAGCCGGACTAGCGGGACTAGAGCAGTTCTTC
J gene: TRBJ2-7; clone size: NA; D gene: NA; V gene: TRBV12-3/TRBV12-4; CDR3 protein: CASSFTESSYEQYF; CDR3 DNA: TGTGCCAGCAGTTTTACAGAAAGCTCCTACGAGCAGTACTTC
J gene: TRBJ1-5; clone size: many; D gene: NA; V gene: TRBV20-1; CDR3 protein: CSAGTVNQPQHF; CDR3 DNA: TGCAGTGCGGGGACCGTTAATCAGCCCCAGCATTTT
J gene: TRBJ2-5; clone size: NA; D gene: NA; V gene: TRBV7-3; CDR3 protein: CASSSSHQETQYF; CDR3 DNA: TGTGCCAGCAGCTCCTCGCATCAAGAGACCCAGTACTTC
J gene: TRBJ2-3; clone size: few; D gene: NA; V gene: TRBV29-1; CDR3 protein: CSVGPRFTDTQYF; CDR3 DNA: TGCAGCGTGGGGCCTAGGTTCACAGATACGCAGTATTTT
J gene: TRBJ2-3; clone size: NA; D gene: NA; V gene: TRBV10-1; CDR3 protein: CASNRGSSDTQYF; CDR3 DNA: TGCGCCAGCAATAGGGGGTCCTCAGATACGCAGTATTTT
J gene: TRBJ2-7; clone size: NA; D gene: TRBD2; V gene: TRBV29-1; CDR3 protein: CSVMTGGSEQYF; CDR3 DNA: TGCAGCGTTATGACCGGGGGGTCCGAGCAGTACTTC
J gene: TRBJ1-2; clone size: few; D gene: NA; V gene: TRBV9; CDR3 protein: CASTLAVYGYTF; CDR3 DNA: TGTGCCAGCACCCTAGCCGTCTATGGCTACACCTTC
J gene: TRBJ1-2; clone size: NA; D gene: NA; V gene: TRBV7-8; CDR3 protein: CASSLRGISRYTF; CDR3 DNA: TGTGCCAGCAGCTTGAGGGGGATTAGTCGCTACACCTTC
J gene: TRBJ2-2; clone size: many; D gene: TRBD2; V gene: TRBV9; CDR3 protein: CASKRGISDGELFF; CDR3 DNA: TGTGCCAGCAAGCGGGGTATTTCGGACGGGGAGCTGTTTTTT
J gene: TRBJ2-5; clone size: NA; D gene: TRBD1; V gene: TRBV5-6; CDR3 protein: CASSPGTGRAGETQYF; CDR3 DNA: TGTGCCAGCAGCCCAGGGACAGGCCGGGCGGGAGAGACCCAGTACTTC
J gene: TRBJ2-3; clone size: few; D gene: NA; V gene: TRBV20-1; CDR3 protein: CSAGPGSRTDTQYF; CDR3 DNA: TGCAGTGCTGGACCCGGGAGTCGCACAGATACGCAGTATTTT
J gene: TRBJ2-3; clone size: few; D gene: NA; V gene: TRBV20-1; CDR3 protein: CCARDWKTRGETDTQYF; CDR3 DNA: TGCTGTGCTAGAGATTGGAAAACCCGGGGTGAGACAGATACGCAGTATTTT
J gene: TRBJ1-1; clone size: NA; D gene: TRBD1; V gene: TRBV20-1; CDR3 protein: CSAELDRGLAFF; CDR3 DNA: TGCAGTGCTGAACTTGACAGGGGATTGGCTTTCTTT
J gene: TRBJ1-5; clone size: NA; D gene: TRBD1; V gene: TRBV20-1; CDR3 protein: CSASPGQPFNQPQHF; CDR3 DNA: TGCAGTGCTTCGCCGGGACAGCCCTTCAATCAGCCCCAGCATTTT
J gene: TRBJ2-7; clone size: NA; D gene: TRBD2; V gene: TRBV3-1; CDR3 protein: CASSFRLAGVGNEQYF; CDR3 DNA: TGTGCCAGCAGCTTTCGACTAGCGGGAGTGGGTAACGAGCAGTACTTC
J gene: TRBJ1-2; clone size: many; D gene: TRBD1; V gene: TRBV10-3; CDR3 protein: CAISSYRGEGYGYTF; CDR3 DNA: TGTGCCATCAGCTCCTACAGGGGGGAAGGCTATGGCTACACCTTC
J gene: TRBJ2-3; clone size: NA; D gene: NA; V gene: TRBV7-2; CDR3 protein: CASRSDSSDTQYF; CDR3 DNA: TGTGCCAGCAGATCTGACTCCTCAGATACGCAGTATTTT
J gene: TRBJ1-1; clone size: few; D gene: TRBD1; V gene: TRBV7-2; CDR3 protein: CAEKQGAYTEAFF; CDR3 DNA: TGTGCCGAAAAACAGGGGGCTTACACTGAAGCTTTCTTT
J gene: TRBJ2-1; clone size: NA; D gene: NA; V gene: TRBV19; CDR3 protein: CASSIYKRAHGNEQFF; CDR3 DNA: TGTGCCAGTAGTATATACAAGCGGGCGCACGGCAATGAGCAGTTCTTC
J gene: TRBJ2-5; clone size: many; D gene: NA; V gene: TRBV20-1; CDR3 protein: CSARKTGSQETQYF; CDR3 DNA: TGCAGTGCTAGAAAAACAGGGTCACAAGAGACCCAGTACTTC
J gene: TRBJ2-7; clone size: NA; D gene: TRBD1; V gene: TRBV6-1; CDR3 protein: CASRGTGNIGEQYF; CDR3 DNA: TGTGCCAGCAGGGGGACAGGAAATATCGGGGAGCAGTACTTC
J gene: TRBJ1-1; clone size: few; D gene: NA; V gene: TRBV29-1; CDR3 protein: CSVVGVFWTEAFF; CDR3 DNA: TGCAGCGTTGTAGGGGTTTTTTGGACTGAAGCTTTCTTT
J gene: TRBJ1-2; clone size: NA; D gene: NA; V gene: TRBV29-1; CDR3 protein: CSVTTGPNYGYTF; CDR3 DNA: TGCAGCGTGACGACAGGCCCTAACTATGGCTACACCTTC
J gene: TRBJ1-2; clone size: NA; D gene: NA; V gene: TRBV25-1; CDR3 protein: CASSENFGHGYTF; CDR3 DNA: TGTGCCAGCAGTGAAAACTTTGGGCATGGCTACACCTTC
J gene: TRBJ2-3; clone size: few; D gene: NA; V gene: TRBV20-1; CDR3 protein: CSASHMGDTGTQYF; CDR3 DNA: TGCAGTGCTAGTCACATGGGTGACACAGGTACGCAGTATTTT
J gene: TRBJ1-1; clone size: NA; D gene: NA; V gene: TRBV7-9; CDR3 protein: CASSLDQGGEAFF; CDR3 DNA: TGTGCCAGCAGCTTAGATCAGGGTGGGGAAGCTTTCTTT
J gene: TRBJ2-3; clone size: few; D gene: NA; V gene: TRBV5-1; CDR3 protein: CASSFGSSLTDTQYF; CDR3 DNA: TGCGCCAGCAGCTTCGGCAGCTCCCTCACAGATACGCAGTATTTT
J gene: TRBJ2-1; clone size: many; D gene: NA; V gene: TRBV29-1; CDR3 protein: CSVGSWSDNEQFF; CDR3 DNA: TGCAGCGTTGGTAGCTGGAGCGACAATGAGCAGTTCTTC
J gene: TRBJ1-1; clone size: many; D gene: NA; V gene: TRBV12-3/TRBV12-4; CDR3 protein: CASRTRQGEHTEAFF; CDR3 DNA: TGTGCCAGCAGAACCCGGCAGGGCGAGCACACTGAAGCTTTCTTT
J gene: TRBJ1-1; clone size: few; D gene: NA; V gene: TRBV28; CDR3 protein: CASSFPRTSTEAFF; CDR3 DNA: TGTGCCAGCAGTTTCCCCCGGACGAGCACTGAAGCTTTCTTT
J gene: TRBJ2-6; clone size: NA; D gene: NA; V gene: TRBV14; CDR3 protein: CASSQRLVGANVLTF; CDR3 DNA: TGTGCCAGCAGCCAGCGCTTAGTAGGGGCCAACGTCCTGACTTTC
J gene: TRBJ1-2; clone size: few; D gene: NA; V gene: TRBV6-5; CDR3 protein: CASSLTQRGAGYGYTF; CDR3 DNA: TGTGCCAGCAGTCTTACTCAGAGGGGGGCTGGCTATGGCTACACCTTC
J gene: TRBJ1-1; clone size: few; D gene: NA; V gene: TRBV5-6; CDR3 protein: CASHATKIGGAFF; CDR3 DNA: TGTGCCAGCCACGCTACGAAGATCGGTGGGGCTTTCTTT
J gene: TRBJ2-7; clone size: many; D gene: NA; V gene: TRBV6-5; CDR3 protein: CASSYSAGTVSEQYF; CDR3 DNA: TGTGCCAGCAGTTACTCGGCAGGGACCGTCTCCGAGCAGTACTTC